The 29 T cell receptor beta chains given below trace back to one sample, sequenced in a study of blood T cell repertoires in COVID-19. TCRdb's copy holds only in-frame clones and misses some; the assay was immunoSEQ multiplex PCR. The sample records approximately 210,000 clones, 75% to 90% being singletons. Input material: peripheral blood. These receptors all come from a man in his thirties or forties who had recovered from COVID-19.

This chain connects TRBV5-1 to TRBJ2-1, with D possibly being TRBD1 (6 bases). The length of the CDR3 is 14 residues. V dropped 5 bases and J dropped 8 bases, with 17 bases sitting between them. Germline CDR1 SGHRS, CDR2 YFSETQ. The CDR3 coding sequence is TGCGCCAGCAGTACAGCTACAGGGAGTGATGAGCAGTTCTTC. It translates to CASSTATGSDEQFF.

V usage is TRBV6-5 and J usage is TRBJ2-3; a possible D gene is TRBD1 (6 bases). This CDR3 has 14 residues. Deletions cut 8 bases from V and 6 bases from J, with 18 bases between. Germline CDR1 reads MNHEY; CDR2 reads SVGAGI. The DNA for the CDR3 is TGTGCCAGCGTGGAACAGGGTAGATCGGATACGCAGTATTTT. As protein: CASVEQGRSDTQYF.

This chain joins TRBV6-4 and TRBJ2-2; 8 bases align to TRBD2. There are 17 residues in the CDR3. V lost 2 bases, J lost 3 bases, and 8 bases stayed unmatched. Per the germline V gene, CDR1 is MRHNA and CDR2 is SNTAGT. The CDR3 is CASSDETGGKDTGELFF. The CDR3 bases are TGTGCCAGCAGTGACGAGACGGGAGGGAAGGACACCGGGGAGCTGTTTTTT.

Sample share makes this clone large. CDR3 residues: CASGLVPGGVLYEQYF. CDR3 DNA sequence: TGTGCTAGTGGTTTGGTACCAGGAGGGGTCCTGTACGAGCAGTACTTC. The chain carries TRBV12-5 and TRBJ2-7, with D tentatively TRBD2 (6 bases). CDR1 and CDR2 (germline): LGHNT, FRNRAP. The CDR3 is made up of 16 amino acids. V was shortened by 0 bases and J by 4 bases, with 16 bases between the two germline ends.

The chain links TRBV14 to TRBJ1-5, with a tentative D call TRBD1 (5 bases). V was cut by 3 bases and J by 6 bases, with 15 bases left in between. CDR1 SGHDN and CDR2 FVKESK come from the germline V gene. The CDR3 spans 15 residues. The CDR3 nucleotides are TGTGCCAGCAGCCACGCCATCGGGGGAGTTCAGCCCCAGCATTTT. Its translation is CASSHAIGGVQPQHF.

The V call is TRBV27, the J call TRBJ1-5; TRBD1 matches at 10 bases. V was pared by 6 bases and J by 7 bases, with 9 bases of the junction left unmatched. Germline CDR1 is MNHEY and CDR2 is SMNVEV (reference sequence). The CDR3 runs 15 residues. Written as DNA, the CDR3 is TGTGCCAGCAGCGCGACAGGGGGCGTTGGACAGCCCCAGCATTTT. This codes for CASSATGGVGQPQHF.

This clone was observed once. The genes are TRBV7-2 and TRBJ1-2; TRBD1 matches at 10 bases. With V trimmed by 5 bases and J by 4 bases, 16 bases remained unmatched. Germline CDR1 and CDR2: SGHTA and FQGNSA. The CDR3 totals 18 residues. The CDR3 spells CASSPIMSRDRGAYGYTF. The CDR3 DNA reads TGTGCCAGCAGCCCAATAATGTCGCGGGACAGGGGAGCCTATGGCTACACCTTC.

The V gene is TRBV7-9, the J gene TRBJ1-5; 8 nucleotides match TRBD1. Trimming took 3 bases from V and 2 from J; bases not matched to a gene: 3. This CDR3 has 15 amino acids. Germline loops: CDR1 SEHNR, CDR2 FQNEAQ (reference sequence). CDR3 bases: TGTGCCAGCAGCTTCTCAGGGGGCGGCAATCAGCCCCAGCATTTT. This encodes CASSFSGGGNQPQHF. Looking up the rest from reference TRBV7-9 and TRBJ1-5 gives the full variable domain: DTGVSQNPRHKITKRGQNVTFRCDPISEHNRLYWYRQTLGQGPEFLTYFQNEAQLEKSRLLSDRFSAERPKGSFSTLEIQRTEQGDSAMYLCASSFSGGGNQPQHFGDGTRLSIL.

The chain couples TRBV3-1 (or the pseudogene TRBV3-2) to TRBJ1-6, with 7 bases aligning to TRBD1. This CDR3 spans 15 amino acids. The junction had 10 bases not matched to a gene; V was cut back by 8 bases and J by 6 bases. The germline V gene has CDR1 LGHDT and CDR2 YNNKEL (reference sequence). The CDR3 DNA follows: TGTGCCAGCTCCGAGGGGGCAGGCAGTAATTCACCCCTCCACTTT. Translation gives CASSEGAGSNSPLHF.

In its sample, this clone was seen a few times. This chain uses TRBV19 with TRBJ2-3; 8 bases line up with TRBD2. Trimming cost V 5 bases and J 2 bases; bases outside gene matches: 9. The CDR3 runs 16 residues. The germline V gene encodes CDR1 LNHDA and CDR2 SQIVND (reference sequence). CDR3: CASSSTGGLITDTQYF. CDR3 bases: TGTGCCAGTAGTTCCACGGGGGGGCTTATCACAGATACGCAGTATTTT.

The genes are TRBV11-2 and TRBJ2-5; TRBD2 might be the D (6 bases). In germline, CDR1 is SGHAT, CDR2 FQNNGV. The CDR3 contains 11 residues. V was clipped by 3 bases and J by 10 bases, with 9 bases between them. As DNA, the CDR3 is TGTGCCAGCAGCTTGGGCGGGGACCAGTACTTC. It translates to CASSLGGDQYF.

A word on this clone: At one end the junction does not follow the germline gene, possibly because of a read error. The rearrangement uses TRBV24-1 and TRBJ2-7; 7 nucleotides match TRBD1. The germline V gene encodes CDR1 KGHDR and CDR2 SFDVKD. CDR3 length: 12 residues. DNA of the CDR3: TGTGCCACCAGTGATTTCGGCGACAGGGTGTTTTTC. Translating gives CATSDFGDRVFF.

This chain connects TRBV19 to TRBJ2-3, with a possible D match to TRBD2 (5 bases). With 2 bases removed from V and 0 bases from J, the gap between germline ends came to 9 bases. Germline CDR1 and CDR2: LNHDA and SQIVND (reference sequence). The CDR3 is made up of 15 amino acids. The CDR3, as DNA: TGTGCCAGTAGTATAATAGGAGGTAGCACAGATACGCAGTATTTT. It translates to CASSIIGGSTDTQYF.

CDR3 region: CASSLGGLREETQYF. CDR3 nucleotides: TGCGCCAGCAGCTTGGGGGGTCTGCGGGAAGAGACCCAGTACTTC. The chain links TRBV5-1 to TRBJ2-5, with a weak D call TRBD2 (5 bases). Trimming removed 0 bases at V and 3 bases at J, with 12 bases between. Germline values: CDR1 SGHRS, CDR2 YFSETQ. This CDR3 region has 15 residues.

The genes are TRBV18 and TRBJ1-1; D remains unclear. V was trimmed by 2 bases and J by 7 bases, leaving 11 bases between them. Per the germline V gene, CDR1 is KGHSH and CDR2 is LQKENI. The CDR3 totals 13 residues. In DNA form, the CDR3 reads TGTGCCAGCTCACCATCTGAACACCGTGAAGCTTTCTTT. Its translation is CASSPSEHREAFF. The full variable domain, its missing parts supplied by reference TRBV18 and TRBJ1-1, is NAGVMQNPRHLVRRRGQEARLRCSPMKGHSHVYWYRQLPEEGLKFMVYLQKENIIDESGMPKERFSAEFPKEGPSILRIQQVVRGDSAAYFCASSPSEHREAFFGQGTRLTVV.

This clone has ten or more counts. The chain employs TRBV5-1 and TRBJ2-5; D is perhaps TRBD2 (6 bases). Trimming removed 4 bases at V and 1 base at J, with 14 bases between. Germline loops: CDR1 SGHRS, CDR2 YFSETQ. This CDR3 contains 15 residues. CDR3 in amino acids: CASSRNAGPQETQYF. The CDR3 bases are TGCGCCAGCAGCCGGAATGCGGGGCCCCAAGAGACCCAGTACTTC. Complete variable domain (other parts from reference TRBV5-1 and TRBJ2-5): KAGVTQTPRYLIKTRGQQVTLSCSPISGHRSVSWYQQTPGQGLQFLFEYFSETQRNKGNFPGRFSGRQFSNSRSEMNVSTLELGDSALYLCASSRNAGPQETQYFGPGTRLLVL.

The chain carries TRBV25-1 and TRBJ1-5; D is perhaps TRBD1 (6 bases). Trimming left V 3 bases short and J 2 bases short, with 17 bases between. The CDR3 has 17 amino acids. The germline CDR1 and CDR2 sequences are MGHDK and SYGVNS. The CDR3 DNA follows: TGTGCCAGCAGTGATCCGACAGGCGTCTGCGGCAATCAGCCCCAGCATTTT. Protein product: CASSDPTGVCGNQPQHF.

The table lists this clone with a few counts. This chain uses TRBV5-1 with TRBJ2-7; 7 positions match TRBD1. Germline assignment: CDR1 SGHRS and CDR2 YFSETQ. CDR3 length: 14 amino acids. Unmatched junction bases numbered 11, after V lost 6 bases and J lost 5 bases. CDR3 bases: TGCGCCAGCACCACCACTACAGGGGTCCACGAGCAGTACTTC. It codes for CASTTTTGVHEQYF. Full variable domain (rest looked up from reference TRBV5-1 and TRBJ2-7): KAGVTQTPRYLIKTRGQQVTLSCSPISGHRSVSWYQQTPGQGLQFLFEYFSETQRNKGNFPGRFSGRQFSNSRSEMNVSTLELGDSALYLCASTTTTGVHEQYFGPGTRLTVT.

The chain recombines TRBV25-1 with TRBJ1-1; no reliable D call. The CDR3 contains 14 residues. V gave up 0 bases and J gave up 4 bases, with 9 bases separating them. Germline-derived CDR1 and CDR2 are MGHDK and SYGVNS. CDR3 DNA: TGTGCCAGCAGTGAATATACAGCAGCCACTGAAGCTTTCTTT. It yields the protein CASSEYTAATEAFF.

For the CDR3, the DNA is TGTGCCAGTATTGGGCAGGGCAACGAGCAGTACTTC. Translated: CASIGQGNEQYF. The V and J genes are TRBV19 and TRBJ2-7, with a tentative D call TRBD1 (5 bases). Germline V gives CDR1 LNHDA, CDR2 SQIVND (reference sequence). This CDR3 has 12 residues. Trimming removed 7 bases from V and 5 bases from J, with 12 bases in between.

The CDR3 nucleotides are TGTGCCAGCAGCAGAGCTATAGCGGGGGGAGGCTCAGATACGCAGTATTTT. This encodes CASSRAIAGGGSDTQYF. The chain recombines TRBV7-9 with TRBJ2-3; 10 bases line up with TRBD2. The CDR3 contains 17 residues. V gave up 5 bases and J gave up 4 bases; unmatched junction bases: 12. The germline V gene has CDR1 SEHNR and CDR2 FQNEAQ (reference sequence).

This clone was seen only a few times. This chain links TRBV19 with TRBJ1-2, with D hard to call. This CDR3 contains 14 residues. Germline CDR1 reads LNHDA; CDR2 reads SQIVND (reference sequence). Between the trimmed V and J ends, which lost 6 bases and 4 bases, there was a span of 15 bases. The CDR3: CASSEGYTTYGYTF. CDR3 nucleotides: TGTGCCAGTAGCGAGGGTTACACTACCTATGGCTACACCTTC.

V and J are TRBV19 and TRBJ2-7, with 7 positions matching TRBD2. This CDR3 has 15 residues. V dropped 3 bases and J dropped 5; count of bases not matched to a gene: 10. Germline V gene lookup returns CDR1 LNHDA and CDR2 SQIVND (reference sequence). CDR3 coding DNA: TGTGCCAGTAGTATCGGACTAGGGATAGGCCACGAGCAGTACTTC. It is translated as CASSIGLGIGHEQYF.

This clone appeared a single time. This chain joins TRBV19 and TRBJ1-1; D is uncertain. Germline CDR1 and CDR2: LNHDA and SQIVND (reference sequence). V was cut by 0 bases and J by 7 bases, with 9 bases left in between. This CDR3 region has 13 residues. The CDR3 DNA sequence: TGTGCCAGTAGTATAGAAGGACTGTTTGAAGCTTTCTTT. Amino acid sequence: CASSIEGLFEAFF.

The CDR3 protein is CASSLVTGGSGNTIYF. CDR3 bases: TGCGCCAGCAGCTTGGTGACAGGGGGATCTGGAAACACCATATATTTT. The V call is TRBV5-1, the J call TRBJ1-3, with 9 bases identical to TRBD1. CDR1 is SGHRS and CDR2 is YFSETQ in the germline V gene. There are 16 residues in the CDR3. Losses at the gene ends were 0 bases for V and 1 base for J; bases not matched to a gene: 2.

The chain carries TRBV19 and TRBJ1-1; D gene unclear. Germline lookup yields CDR1 LNHDA and CDR2 SQIVND (reference sequence). This CDR3 has 13 amino acids. V lost 5 bases and J lost 4, with 11 bases in between. The DNA of the CDR3 is TGTGCCAGTAGTTGGCTCGGGAGCACTGAAGCTTTCTTT. Protein sequence: CASSWLGSTEAFF.

This chain connects TRBV19 to TRBJ1-2; D might be TRBD1 (6 bases). The germline V gene has CDR1 LNHDA and CDR2 SQIVND (reference sequence). The length of the CDR3 is 13 residues. Deletions cut 6 bases from V and 4 bases from J, with 12 bases between. The CDR3: CASRNDRPYGYTF. The DNA of the CDR3 is TGTGCCAGTAGGAATGACAGGCCCTATGGCTACACCTTC.

This clone was counted only a few times. This chain connects TRBV24-1 to TRBJ2-2; 9 bases map to TRBD1. In germline, CDR1 is KGHDR, CDR2 SFDVKD. This CDR3 has 18 residues. V dropped 5 bases and J dropped 7; count of bases not matched to a gene: 16. For the CDR3, the DNA is TGTGCCACCAGTGCGTTTTCCGGGACAGGGCTATACGGCGGGGAGCTGTTTTTT. Its protein product is CATSAFSGTGLYGGELFF.

The J gene is TRBJ2-2, the V gene TRBV14; D is ambiguous. This CDR3 contains 15 residues. Trimming pared 5 bases from V and 6 bases from J, leaving 16 bases between. The germline gives CDR1 SGHDN, CDR2 FVKESK. CDR3 amino acids: CASSIRPQAPGELFF. The CDR3 DNA reads as TGTGCCAGCAGCATCCGGCCCCAGGCCCCCGGGGAGCTGTTTTTT.